This TCR beta chain derives from a study of Ad26.COV2.S vaccination and SARS-CoV-2 variants. Broader study findings: Similar non-spike TCR breadth was observed in recipients of vaccine and of placebo. Individuals receiving vaccine had higher spike-specific TCR breadth than placebo recipients did. Spike-specific responses of CD8+ and CD4+ T cells were reported to display substantial breadth after vaccination. Total T cell responses were possibly underestimated by TCR breadth and depth analyses.

Here immunoSEQ multiplex PCR was the method, and the copy in TCRdb shows in-frame clones only, minus some. Of around 94,000 clones listed, roughly 80% are singletons. On this clone itself: Its antigen remains unidentified.

This CDR3 contains 12 residues. The V end was cut by 3 bases, the J end by 7 bases, with 13 bases between. Per germline, CDR1 SQVTM and CDR2 ANQGSEA. The sample in question was peripheral blood, obtained after recovery from COVID-19. The chain combines TRBV29-1 with TRBJ2-7; D not certain. The source is a human donor who had recovered from COVID-19. In nucleotides, the CDR3 is TGCAGCGTTGATCGGCGGTCGTTTGAGCAGTACTTC. This codes for CSVDRRSFEQYF.